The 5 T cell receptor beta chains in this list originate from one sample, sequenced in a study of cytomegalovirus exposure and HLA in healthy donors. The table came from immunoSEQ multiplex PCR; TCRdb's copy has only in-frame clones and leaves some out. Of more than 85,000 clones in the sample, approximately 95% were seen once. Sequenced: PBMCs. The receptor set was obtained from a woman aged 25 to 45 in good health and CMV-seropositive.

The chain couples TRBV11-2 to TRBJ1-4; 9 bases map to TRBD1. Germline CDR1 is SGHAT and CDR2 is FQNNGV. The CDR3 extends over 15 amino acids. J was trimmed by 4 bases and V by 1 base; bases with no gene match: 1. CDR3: CASSLGGQGNEKLFF. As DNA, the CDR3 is TGTGCCAGCAGCTTAGGGGGACAGGGTAATGAAAAACTGTTTTTT. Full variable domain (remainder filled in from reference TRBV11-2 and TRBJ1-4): EAGVAQSPRYKIIEKRQSVAFWCNPISGHATLYWYQQILGQGPKLLIQFQNNGVVDDSQLPKDRFSAERLKGVDSTLKIQPAKLEDSAVYLCASSLGGQGNEKLFFGSGTQLSVL.

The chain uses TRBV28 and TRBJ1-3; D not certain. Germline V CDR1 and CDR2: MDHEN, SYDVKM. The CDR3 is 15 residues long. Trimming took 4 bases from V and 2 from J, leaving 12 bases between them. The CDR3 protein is CASSSPTPTGNTIYF. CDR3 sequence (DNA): TGTGCCAGCAGTTCACCAACTCCCACTGGAAACACCATATATTTT.

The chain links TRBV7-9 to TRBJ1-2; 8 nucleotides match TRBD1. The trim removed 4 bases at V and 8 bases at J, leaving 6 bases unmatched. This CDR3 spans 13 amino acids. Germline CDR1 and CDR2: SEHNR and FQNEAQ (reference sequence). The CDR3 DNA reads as TGTGCCAGCAGCTCCGGACAGGGTCAAGGCTACACCTTC. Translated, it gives CASSSGQGQGYTF.

As DNA, the CDR3 is TGTGCCACCAGCGGGGAGAAGAGGTCCTACGAGCAGTACTTC. As protein: CATSGEKRSYEQYF. The gene calls are TRBV15 and TRBJ2-7; D perhaps matches TRBD2 (5 bases). V was clipped by 5 bases and J by 1 base, with 12 bases between them. The CDR3 loop spans 14 amino acids. CDR1 is LNHNV, CDR2 YYDKDF, per germline (reference sequence).

CDR3 amino acids: CSVVRRLGENIQYF. The CDR3 coding sequence is TGCAGCGTTGTTCGTAGGCTGGGCGAAAACATTCAGTACTTC. The chain links TRBV29-1 to TRBJ2-4, with D unresolved. Trimming removed 4 bases from V and 5 bases from J, with 15 bases in between. CDR1 and CDR2 (germline): SQVTM, ANQGSEA. This CDR3 contains 14 residues.